These T cell receptor beta chains were read from a single sample in a study of T cells expressing NK-cell markers. TCRdb derives one entry per CDR3 protein from the 5' RACE reads, leaving out DNA. The table lists approximately 22,000 distinct CDR3 sequences. Sequenced sample: blood T cells: a sorted CD56 or NKG2C T cell subset, CD4+ or CD8+ T cells, or bulk PBMC T cells (not recorded which). These receptors all stem from a man between 18 and 69 years old in good health. Each CDR3 is given with its conserved first and last residue.

>TRBJ2-1|TRBV7-6
CASSLGQGYYNEQFF
>TRBJ1-1|TRBV27
CASSKRLAGNTEAFF
>TRBJ2-7|TRBV3-1
CASSQDPRLSSYEQYF
>TRBJ2-3|TRBV11-2
CASSLVGITDTQYF
>TRBJ2-1|TRBV29-1
CSLDNSYNEQFF
>TRBJ2-7|TRBV7-6
CASSSRSTYTYEQYF
>TRBJ2-7|TRBV6-2/TRBV6-3
CASSQTFGRVPFQQYF
>TRBJ1-6|TRBV10-3
CAISGDRGNSPLHF
>TRBJ2-7|TRBV12-3/TRBV12-4
CASSFAAGASYEQYF
>TRBJ1-1|TRBV12-3/TRBV12-4
CASSRQGRTEAFF
>TRBJ2-6|TRBV3-1
CASSPSGAPDVLTF
>TRBJ2-1|TRBV10-3
CAISEFGTPSWDEQFF
>TRBJ2-2|TRBV4-3
CASSQEDLAWTGELFF
>TRBJ2-1|TRBV7-2
CASSKLAGLLNEQFF
>TRBJ1-1|TRBV11-2
CASSLDLGRTNTEAFF
>TRBJ2-5|TRBV6-2/TRBV6-3
CASIKREAGRETQYF
>TRBJ2-7|TRBV4-3
CASSQEIGTPREQYF
>TRBJ2-6|TRBV7-9
CASSSSVSGNSGANVLTF
>TRBJ1-1|TRBV27
CASRSRMNTEAFF
>TRBJ1-5|TRBV7-2
CASSLGSGFSNQPQHF
>TRBJ2-1|TRBV2
CASSERAGGSNEQFF
>TRBJ2-1|TRBV2
CASHWTVGYEQFF
>TRBJ2-7|TRBV7-2
CASSGYTWYEQYF
>TRBJ2-3|TRBV6-2/TRBV6-3
CASSSGRQQSDTQYF
>TRBJ1-3|TRBV7-2
CASSLMQGAKGNTIYF
>TRBJ2-7|TRBV6-1
CASSPRRDRTYEQYF
>TRBJ2-3|TRBV6-1
CASKLPQGGTDTQYF
>TRBJ2-2|TRBV20-1
CSARTPKTNTGELFF
>TRBJ2-5|TRBV5-1
CATRTGGQETQYF
>TRBJ2-6|TRBV7-2
CASSAQGAGANVLTF
>TRBJ1-4|TRBV9
CASSPGADQKLFF
>TRBJ2-5|TRBV20-1
CSAKGTGDGETQYF
>TRBJ2-3|TRBV29-1
CSVLKPGVSPDTQYF
>TRBJ2-1|TRBV7-9
CASSSPLAGWDNEQFF
>TRBJ1-2|TRBV28
CASSFRDGPFWSYTF
>TRBJ2-3|TRBV12-3/TRBV12-4
CASSLGLAGVTDTQYF
>TRBJ2-1|TRBV10-3
CAIRGYNEQFF
>TRBJ1-1|TRBV7-6
CASSLYGMNTEAFF
>TRBJ2-7|TRBV12-3/TRBV12-4
CASSSGLAGYDF
>TRBJ2-2|TRBV4-3
CASSQRPGGLTGELFF
>TRBJ2-5|TRBV5-6
CASSLVETQYF
>TRBJ2-5|TRBV11-1
CASSWGLQETQYF
>TRBJ1-2|TRBV28
CASRTSGTGGAGYTF
>TRBJ2-7|TRBV4-1
CASRPHRQGSYEQYF
>TRBJ2-3|TRBV27
CASSLLVSGGRDTQYF
>TRBJ2-1|TRBV14
CASSQEIGEQFF
>TRBJ2-7|TRBV7-9
CASSYPGDPYEQYF
>TRBJ2-1|TRBV6-4
CASSRGLERDEQFF
>TRBJ2-7|TRBV5-1
CASSFLRSYEQYF
>TRBJ2-6|TRBV4-2
CASSQELGNSGANVLTF
>TRBJ1-2|TRBV27
CASSYYPGITEGYTF
>TRBJ2-3|TRBV20-1
CSASPRQGADTQYF
>TRBJ2-7|TRBV12-3/TRBV12-4
CASSLGRDIYEQYF
>TRBJ2-1|TRBV5-1
CASSLNSPSGGAGEQFF
>TRBJ2-1|TRBV5-1
CASSLGQYNEQFF
>TRBJ1-2|TRBV28
CASSFQLLSSTGYTF